This T cell receptor beta chain was identified during a study of blood T cell repertoires in COVID-19 (dated by TCRdb to between 2020 and 2021). Some background on the complete study: Samples from collaborators originated in the United States, Italy and Spain and spanned both the acute and convalescent phases of COVID-19. The repertoires were released in a freely available public database meant as a resource for research on the immune response to SARS-CoV-2. Where available, HLA class I and class II types were taken from metadata supplied by the sample provider and were not determined by assay-based typing. The prospective study material was composed of cDNA or gDNA derived from T cells, B-cell-depleted T cells, or PBMCs. Samples were obtained from the ongoing ImmuneRACE study (first 160 participants) and from some 1,300 subjects provided by 6 global collaborators. The dataset comprised deeply sampled blood TCRbeta repertoires from subjects exposed to, actively infected with, or recovered from COVID-19. Sample metadata almost always included a de-identified subject ID, COVID-19 status, age in years and sex.

What the research found in general, with its limitations: Clinical and demographic metadata were provided uncurated, with the amount varying by source and participant.

The immunoSEQ Assay, a bias-controlled multiplex PCR, was used to amplify TCRbeta CDR3 regions from genomic DNA. In the original analysis: The number of nucleated cells in each sample was estimated by amplification of reference gene primers within the assay. To quantify the absolute abundance of each unique TCRbeta CDR3 rearrangement, sequence reads were collapsed and filtered. For each sample, productive Simpson clonality was calculated as the square root of Simpson's diversity index across productive rearrangements. Entries here come from immuneACCESS through TCRdb and include only in-frame sequences with V and J called. Some clones fail to appear in such tables; in the studies checked, an unresolved V gene covers under half of the shortfall, and the cause of the remainder is unknown. That table furnishes V, J and clone size, whereas the DNA furnished D and trimming. The sample table contains approximately 430,000 clones; only one count was recorded for about nine tenths of them. Of the sample, about 1.5% is held by the ten largest clones.

The collaborating institutions used their own protocols to collect whole blood in K2EDTA tubes. Collaborator samples were shipped for TCRbeta analysis as frozen whole blood, isolated PBMCs, or DNA extracted from either sample type. Turning to this clone: No antigen is known for it. It has no much larger one-base neighbor in the sample; base qualities were not kept.

Taken from the germline V gene, the CDR1 and CDR2 loops are ENHRY and SYGVKD. From its cysteine to its phenylalanine, the CDR3 spans 14 amino acids. Only the CDR3 DNA is retained, 42 bases long and in frame from the first base. The V and J ends are trimmed by 6 bases and 6 bases, leaving 12 bases between them. This TCR came from a woman aged 30 to 39 with active or convalescent COVID-19. The sequencing sample was made of peripheral blood. Here the chain combines TRBV10-3 and TRBJ1-6; the D gene is possibly TRBD1, with 6 bases matching. CDR3 region: CAIREDRSNSPLHF. The DNA is TGTGCCATCAGGGAGGACAGAAGTAATTCACCCCTCCACTTT.